These T cell receptor beta chains were read from a single sample in a study of siplizumab effects on memory and regulatory T cells. The repertoire was sequenced with immunoSEQ multiplex PCR; TCRdb's copy has only in-frame clones and lacks some. Of 70,000 to 90,000 clones listed, around 93% are singletons. The sequenced sample consisted of CD8+ T cells sorted from blood. The receptors were gathered from a human donor in good health. Both conserved end residues are part of each CDR3. The order of the fields is V gene, D gene, J gene, CDR3 DNA, CDR3 protein. D genes are given only for firm matches.

V: TRBV19
D: TRBD1
J: TRBJ1-1
DNA: TGTGCCAGCCAAACAGGGGGAGGGACTGAAGCTTTCTTT
CDR3: CASQTGGGTEAFF

V: TRBV19
D: NA
J: TRBJ1-3
DNA: TGTGCCAGTACGCCACGCGTTTCTGGAAACACCATATATTTT
CDR3: CASTPRVSGNTIYF

V: TRBV6-5
D: TRBD2
J: TRBJ2-7
DNA: TGTGCCAGCAGTTACACTAGCGGGGCGTACGAGCAGTACTTC
CDR3: CASSYTSGAYEQYF

V: TRBV5-1
D: TRBD2
J: TRBJ2-1
DNA: TGCGCCAGCAGCTTGGAGGGTAGCGGGGTCTACAATGAGCAGTTCTTC
CDR3: CASSLEGSGVYNEQFF

V: TRBV5-1
D: NA
J: TRBJ2-1
DNA: TGCGCCAGCAGCTTGGACGATGAGCAGTTCTTC
CDR3: CASSLDDEQFF

V: TRBV27
D: TRBD1
J: TRBJ1-1
DNA: TGTGCCAGCATTCTTTCCGGGACAGGGTTTAATGCTTTCTTT
CDR3: CASILSGTGFNAFF

V: TRBV7-2
D: NA
J: TRBJ2-7
DNA: TGTGCCAGCAGCGGGGGGGCCGGGGCCGAGCAGTACTTC
CDR3: CASSGGAGAEQYF

V: TRBV9
D: NA
J: TRBJ1-1
DNA: TGTGCCAGCAGCGTAAACACTGAAGCTTTCTTT
CDR3: CASSVNTEAFF

V: TRBV2
D: NA
J: TRBJ1-5
DNA: TGTGCCAGCAGTGAAACCCCTGCCTGGCAGGGAGGGCCCCAGCATTTT
CDR3: CASSETPAWQGGPQHF

V: TRBV6-5
D: TRBD1
J: TRBJ1-5
DNA: TGTGCCAGCAGTTACTCGGCAGGGGGAAACAATCAGCCCCAGCATTTT
CDR3: CASSYSAGGNNQPQHF

V: TRBV27
D: NA
J: TRBJ1-5
DNA: TGTGCCAGCAGTTCCAGTGTTAGCAATCAGCCCCAGCATTTT
CDR3: CASSSSVSNQPQHF

V: TRBV29-1
D: NA
J: TRBJ1-1
DNA: TGCAGCTTCGCGGGGGACACTGAAGCTTTCTTT
CDR3: CSFAGDTEAFF

V: TRBV30
D: NA
J: TRBJ1-5
DNA: TGTGCCTGGGGGGAGGGAAGCAATCAGCCCCAGCATTTT
CDR3: CAWGEGSNQPQHF

V: TRBV7-7
D: NA
J: TRBJ2-3
DNA: TGTGCCAGCAGCTTAGCCAATGGACGCACAGATACGCAGTATTTT
CDR3: CASSLANGRTDTQYF

V: TRBV7-3
D: NA
J: TRBJ1-3
DNA: TGTGCCAGCAGCCCCCACCCGGATGGAAACACCATATATTTT
CDR3: CASSPHPDGNTIYF

V: TRBV4-1
D: NA
J: TRBJ2-3
DNA: TGCGCCAGCAGCCAAACTAGCCCCACAGATACGCAGTATTTT
CDR3: CASSQTSPTDTQYF

V: TRBV13
D: NA
J: TRBJ1-5
DNA: TGTGCCAGCAGCCCTGGGGGTAATCAGCCCCAGCATTTT
CDR3: CASSPGGNQPQHF

V: TRBV19
D: NA
J: TRBJ1-4
DNA: TGTGCCAGTAGTATGGTTTCCGGGGCTAATGAAAAACTGTTTTTT
CDR3: CASSMVSGANEKLFF